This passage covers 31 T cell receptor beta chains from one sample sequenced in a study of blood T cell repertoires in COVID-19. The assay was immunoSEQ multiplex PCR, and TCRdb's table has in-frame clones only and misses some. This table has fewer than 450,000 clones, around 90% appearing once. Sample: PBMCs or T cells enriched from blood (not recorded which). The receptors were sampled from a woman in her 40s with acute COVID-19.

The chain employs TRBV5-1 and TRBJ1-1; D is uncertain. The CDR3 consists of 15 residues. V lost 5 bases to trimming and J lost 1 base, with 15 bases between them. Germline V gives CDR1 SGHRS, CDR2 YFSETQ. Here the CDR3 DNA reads TGCGCCAGCAGGGACCGAGGGTGGCCGAACACTGAAGCTTTCTTT. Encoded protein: CASRDRGWPNTEAFF.

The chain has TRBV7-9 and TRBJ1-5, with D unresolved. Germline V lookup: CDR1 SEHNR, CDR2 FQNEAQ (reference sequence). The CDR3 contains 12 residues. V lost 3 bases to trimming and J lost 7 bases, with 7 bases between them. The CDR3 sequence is CASSFAGQPQHF. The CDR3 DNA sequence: TGTGCCAGCAGCTTCGCGGGGCAGCCCCAGCATTTT.

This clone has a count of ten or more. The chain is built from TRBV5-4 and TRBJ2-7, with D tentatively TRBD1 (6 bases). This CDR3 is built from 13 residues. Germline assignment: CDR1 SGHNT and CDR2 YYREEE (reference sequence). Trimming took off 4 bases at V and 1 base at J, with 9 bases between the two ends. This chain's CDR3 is CASSAGQSYEQYF. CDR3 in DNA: TGTGCCAGCAGCGCTGGACAGTCCTACGAGCAGTACTTC.

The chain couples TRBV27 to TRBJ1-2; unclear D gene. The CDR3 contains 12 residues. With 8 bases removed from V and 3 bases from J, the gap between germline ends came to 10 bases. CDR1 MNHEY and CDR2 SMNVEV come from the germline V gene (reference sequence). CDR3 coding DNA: TGTGCCAGCGTCGACACCGACTATGGCTACACCTTC. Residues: CASVDTDYGYTF.

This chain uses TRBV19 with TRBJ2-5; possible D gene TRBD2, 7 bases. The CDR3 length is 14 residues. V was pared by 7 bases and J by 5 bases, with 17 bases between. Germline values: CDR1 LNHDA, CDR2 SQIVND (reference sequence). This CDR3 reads CASTLGGGPETQYF. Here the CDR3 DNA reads TGTGCCAGTACCCTAGGGGGGGGGCCGGAGACCCAGTACTTC.

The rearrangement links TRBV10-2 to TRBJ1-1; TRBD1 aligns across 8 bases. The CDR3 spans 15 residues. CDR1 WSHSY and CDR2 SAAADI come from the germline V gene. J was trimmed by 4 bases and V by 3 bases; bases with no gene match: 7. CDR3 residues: CASSEGQGSVTEAFF. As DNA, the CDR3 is TGCGCCAGCAGTGAAGGACAGGGCTCGGTCACTGAAGCTTTCTTT.

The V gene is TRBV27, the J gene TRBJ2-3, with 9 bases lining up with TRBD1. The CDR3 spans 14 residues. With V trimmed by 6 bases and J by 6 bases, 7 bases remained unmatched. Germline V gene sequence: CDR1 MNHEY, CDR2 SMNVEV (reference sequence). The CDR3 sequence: CASSRTGGGDTQYF. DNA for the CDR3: TGTGCCAGCAGCCGAACAGGGGGCGGTGATACGCAGTATTTT.

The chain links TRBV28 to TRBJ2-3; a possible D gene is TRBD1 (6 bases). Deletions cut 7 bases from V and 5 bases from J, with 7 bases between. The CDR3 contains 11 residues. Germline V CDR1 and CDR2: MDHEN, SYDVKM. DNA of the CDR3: TGTGCCAGCACGGACAGAGATACGCAGTATTTT. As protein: CASTDRDTQYF. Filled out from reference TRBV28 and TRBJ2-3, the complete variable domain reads DVKVTQSSRYLVKRTGEKVFLECVQDMDHENMFWYRQDPGLGLRLIYFSYDVKMKEKGDIPEGYSVSREKKERFSLILESASTNQTSMYLCASTDRDTQYFGPGTRLTVL.

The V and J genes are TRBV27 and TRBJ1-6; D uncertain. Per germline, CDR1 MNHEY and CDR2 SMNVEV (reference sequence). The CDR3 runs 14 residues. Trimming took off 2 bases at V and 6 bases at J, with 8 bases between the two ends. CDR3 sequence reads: CASSLSRFNSPLHF. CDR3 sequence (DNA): TGTGCCAGCAGTTTAAGCCGATTTAATTCACCCCTCCACTTT.

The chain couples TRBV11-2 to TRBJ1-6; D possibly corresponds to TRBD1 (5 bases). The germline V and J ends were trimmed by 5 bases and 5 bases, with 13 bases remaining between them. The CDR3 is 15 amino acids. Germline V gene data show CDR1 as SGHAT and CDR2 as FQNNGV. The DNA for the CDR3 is TGTGCCAGCAGCACTATGACAGCTAATAATTCACCCCTCCACTTT. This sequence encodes CASSTMTANNSPLHF.

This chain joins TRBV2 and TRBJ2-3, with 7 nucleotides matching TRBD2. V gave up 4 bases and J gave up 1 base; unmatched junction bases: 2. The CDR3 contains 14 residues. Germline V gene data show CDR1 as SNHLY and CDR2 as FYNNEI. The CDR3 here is CASSVSGRTDTQYF. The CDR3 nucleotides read TGTGCCAGCAGTGTTAGCGGGCGCACAGATACGCAGTATTTT.

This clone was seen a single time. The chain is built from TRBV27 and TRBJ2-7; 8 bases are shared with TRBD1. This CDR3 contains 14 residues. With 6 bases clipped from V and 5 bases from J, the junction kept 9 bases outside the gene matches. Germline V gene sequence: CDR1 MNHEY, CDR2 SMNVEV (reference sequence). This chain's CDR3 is CASSEGGQGDEQYF. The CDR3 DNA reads TGTGCCAGCAGCGAGGGAGGACAGGGCGACGAGCAGTACTTC.

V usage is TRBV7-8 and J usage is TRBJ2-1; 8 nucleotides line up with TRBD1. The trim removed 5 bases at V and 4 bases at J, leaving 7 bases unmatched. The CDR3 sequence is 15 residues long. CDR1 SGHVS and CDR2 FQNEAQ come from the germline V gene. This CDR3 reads CASSARDRRYNEQFF. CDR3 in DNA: TGTGCCAGCAGCGCAAGGGACAGGCGATACAATGAGCAGTTCTTC.

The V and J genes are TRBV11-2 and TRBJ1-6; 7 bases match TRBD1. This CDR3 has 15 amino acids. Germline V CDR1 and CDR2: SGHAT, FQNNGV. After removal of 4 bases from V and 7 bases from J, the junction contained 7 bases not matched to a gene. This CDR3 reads CASSSGQSGNSPLHF. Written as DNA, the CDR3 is TGTGCCAGCAGCTCGGGACAGTCAGGGAATTCACCCCTCCACTTT.

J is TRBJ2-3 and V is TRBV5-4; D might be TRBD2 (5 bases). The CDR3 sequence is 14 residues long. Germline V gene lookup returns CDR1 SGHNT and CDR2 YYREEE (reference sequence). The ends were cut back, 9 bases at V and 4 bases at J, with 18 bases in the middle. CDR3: CATTGVAGADTQYF. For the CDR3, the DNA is TGTGCCACTACCGGGGTAGCTGGTGCAGATACGCAGTATTTT.

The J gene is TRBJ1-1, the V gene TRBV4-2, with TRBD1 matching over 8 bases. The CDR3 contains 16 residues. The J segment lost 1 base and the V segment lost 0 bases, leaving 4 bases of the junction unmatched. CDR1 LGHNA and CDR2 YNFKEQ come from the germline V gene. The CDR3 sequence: CASSQDPGGRNTEAFF. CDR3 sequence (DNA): TGTGCCAGCAGCCAAGACCCAGGGGGCAGGAACACTGAAGCTTTCTTT.

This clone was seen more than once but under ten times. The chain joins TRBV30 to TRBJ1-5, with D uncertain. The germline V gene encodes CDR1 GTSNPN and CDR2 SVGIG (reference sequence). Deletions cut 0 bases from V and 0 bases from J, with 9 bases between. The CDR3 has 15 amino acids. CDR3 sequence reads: CAWSVLSLSNQPQHF. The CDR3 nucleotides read TGTGCCTGGAGTGTATTAAGCCTTAGCAATCAGCCCCAGCATTTT.

CDR3 nucleotides: TGTGCCAGCAGCCCATCAACTAGCGGGGGGACCTACGAGCAGTACTTC. Amino acids: CASSPSTSGGTYEQYF. The chain links TRBV4-2 to TRBJ2-7; TRBD2 agrees at 12 bases. The ends lost 4 bases at V and 2 bases at J; junction bases unmatched: 6. The CDR3 length is 16 residues. Germline CDR1 LGHNA, CDR2 YNFKEQ.

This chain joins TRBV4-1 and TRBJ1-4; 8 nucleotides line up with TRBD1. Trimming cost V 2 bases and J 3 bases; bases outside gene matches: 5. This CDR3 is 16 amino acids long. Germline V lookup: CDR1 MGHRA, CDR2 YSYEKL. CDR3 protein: CASSQNPGQANEKLFF. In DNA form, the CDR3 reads TGCGCCAGCAGCCAAAACCCGGGACAGGCTAATGAAAAACTGTTTTTT.

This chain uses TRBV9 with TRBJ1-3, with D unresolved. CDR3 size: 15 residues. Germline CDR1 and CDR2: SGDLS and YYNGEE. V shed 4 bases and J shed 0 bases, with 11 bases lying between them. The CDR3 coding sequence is TGTGCCAGCAGCCCCCGAGAGGACTCTGGAAACACCATATATTTT. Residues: CASSPREDSGNTIYF.

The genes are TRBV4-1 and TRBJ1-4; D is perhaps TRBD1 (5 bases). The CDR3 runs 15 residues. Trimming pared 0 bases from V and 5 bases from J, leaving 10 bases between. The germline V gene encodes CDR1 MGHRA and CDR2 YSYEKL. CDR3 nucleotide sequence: TGCGCCAGCAGCCAAGAAACAGGAGAAAATGAAAAACTGTTTTTT. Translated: CASSQETGENEKLFF.

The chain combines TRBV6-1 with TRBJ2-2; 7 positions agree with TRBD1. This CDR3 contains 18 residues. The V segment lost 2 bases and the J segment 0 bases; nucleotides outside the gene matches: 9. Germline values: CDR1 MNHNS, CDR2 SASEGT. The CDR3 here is CASSEFGRGTSNTGELFF. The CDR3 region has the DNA TGTGCCAGCAGTGAATTTGGCAGGGGGACATCGAACACCGGGGAGCTGTTTTTT.

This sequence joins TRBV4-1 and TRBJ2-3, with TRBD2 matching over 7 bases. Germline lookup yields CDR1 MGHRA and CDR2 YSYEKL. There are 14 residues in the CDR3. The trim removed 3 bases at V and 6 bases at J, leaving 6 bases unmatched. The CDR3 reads CASSHPVGGDTQYF. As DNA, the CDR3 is TGCGCCAGCAGCCACCCCGTCGGGGGGGATACGCAGTATTTT.

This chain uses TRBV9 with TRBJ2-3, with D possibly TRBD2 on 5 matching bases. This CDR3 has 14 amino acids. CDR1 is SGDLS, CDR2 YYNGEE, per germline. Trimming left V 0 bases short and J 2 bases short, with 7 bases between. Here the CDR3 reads CASSVDGLTDTQYF. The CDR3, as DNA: TGTGCCAGCAGCGTAGATGGACTCACAGATACGCAGTATTTT.

The CDR3 is CASSQGLAGGPYNEQFF. CDR3 nucleotides: TGCGCCAGCAGCCAAGGACTAGCGGGGGGGCCCTACAATGAGCAGTTCTTC. The rearrangement uses TRBV4-1 and TRBJ2-1; 14 positions match TRBD2. Per germline, CDR1 MGHRA and CDR2 YSYEKL. Trimming removed 1 base from V and 2 bases from J; junction bases left unmatched: 1. The CDR3 consists of 17 residues.

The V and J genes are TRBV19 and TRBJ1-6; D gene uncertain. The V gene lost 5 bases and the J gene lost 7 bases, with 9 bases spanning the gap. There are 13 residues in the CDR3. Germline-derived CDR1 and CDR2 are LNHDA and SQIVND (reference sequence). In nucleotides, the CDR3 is TGTGCCAGTAGTCCTGTCCCGAATTCACCCCTCCACTTT. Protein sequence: CASSPVPNSPLHF.

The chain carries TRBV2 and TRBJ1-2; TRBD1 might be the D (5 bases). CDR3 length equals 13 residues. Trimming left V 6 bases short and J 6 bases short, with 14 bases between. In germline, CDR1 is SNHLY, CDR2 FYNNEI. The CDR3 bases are TGTGCCAGCAGGGAGGGGCCTAGCCATGGCTACACCTTC. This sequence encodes CASREGPSHGYTF.

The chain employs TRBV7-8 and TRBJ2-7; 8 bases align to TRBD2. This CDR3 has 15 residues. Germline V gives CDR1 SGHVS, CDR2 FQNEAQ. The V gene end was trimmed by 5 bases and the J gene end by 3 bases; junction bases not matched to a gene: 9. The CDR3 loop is CASSEPGREVYEQYF. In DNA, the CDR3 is TGTGCCAGCAGCGAACCCGGGAGGGAGGTCTACGAGCAGTACTTC.

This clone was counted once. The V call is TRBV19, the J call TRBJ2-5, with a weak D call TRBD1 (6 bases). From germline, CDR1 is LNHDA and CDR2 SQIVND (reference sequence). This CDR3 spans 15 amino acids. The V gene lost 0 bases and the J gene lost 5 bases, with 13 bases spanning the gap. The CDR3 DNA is TGTGCCAGTAGTATAGAGACAGGACCGGGCGAGACCCAGTACTTC. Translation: CASSIETGPGETQYF.

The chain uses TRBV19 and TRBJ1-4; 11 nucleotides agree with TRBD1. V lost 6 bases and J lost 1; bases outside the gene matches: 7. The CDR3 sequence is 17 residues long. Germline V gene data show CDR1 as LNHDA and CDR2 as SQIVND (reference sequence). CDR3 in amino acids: CASSRDRGMRTNEKLFF. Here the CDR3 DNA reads TGTGCCAGTAGCCGGGACAGGGGGATGCGAACTAATGAAAAACTGTTTTTT.

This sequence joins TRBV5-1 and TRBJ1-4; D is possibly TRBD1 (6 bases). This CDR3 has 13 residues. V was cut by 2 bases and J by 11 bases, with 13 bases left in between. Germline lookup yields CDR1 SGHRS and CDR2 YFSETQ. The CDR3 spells CASSFLGQGKLFF. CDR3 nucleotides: TGCGCCAGCAGCTTTTTGGGGCAGGGGAAACTGTTTTTT.